The 23 T cell receptor beta chains below were found in one sample sequenced in a study of T cell responses to AZD1222 COVID-19 vaccine. Only in-frame clones appear in the TCRdb table, and some are missing; sequencing was by immunoSEQ multiplex PCR. The table shows roughly 100,000 clones, with roughly nine tenths occurring only once. This material consisted of peripheral blood, taken on day 0 of AZD1222 vaccination. The receptors were sampled from an adult in good health.

This clone was seen a handful of times. The V gene is TRBV6-1, the J gene TRBJ1-2, with 9 positions matching TRBD1. J gave up 5 bases and V 3 bases, and 4 bases lay outside the gene matches. The CDR3 consists of 14 residues. Germline CDR1 reads MNHNS; CDR2 reads SASEGT. The CDR3 region has the DNA TGTGCCAGCAGTGATCCCGGGACAGGGTATGGCTACACCTTC. Encoded protein: CASSDPGTGYGYTF.

This clone appeared a few times. The rearrangement links TRBV11-2 to TRBJ1-6; D is unclear. The CDR3 extends over 13 amino acids. Germline assignment: CDR1 SGHAT and CDR2 FQNNGV. The germline V and J ends were trimmed by 5 bases and 8 bases, with 10 bases remaining between them. The chain's CDR3 is CASSPERDSPLHF. The CDR3 nucleotides read TGTGCCAGCAGCCCCGAGCGGGATTCACCCCTCCACTTT.

The chain couples TRBV3-1 (or the pseudogene TRBV3-2) to TRBJ1-1; D is uncertain. Germline V gene data show CDR1 as LGHDT and CDR2 as YNNKEL (reference sequence). The V end was cut by 1 base, the J end by 5 bases, with 11 bases between. The CDR3 spans 14 residues. The DNA of the CDR3 is TGTGCCAGCAGCCAAGGCCTGGGATGGACTGAAGCTTTCTTT. This gives the protein CASSQGLGWTEAFF.

This clone was observed a few times. V gene TRBV7-2 combines with J gene TRBJ2-7; D perhaps matches TRBD1 (5 bases). CDR3 length: 15 residues. From germline, CDR1 is SGHTA and CDR2 FQGNSA. Trimming cost V 2 bases and J 3 bases, with 14 bases left between them. In DNA, the CDR3 is TGTGCCAGCAGCTTAATTGGGGCAGCCGGCTACGAGCAGTACTTC. It codes for CASSLIGAAGYEQYF.

The CDR3 nucleotides are TGTGCCAGCAGTTACTCTGGGAGGGGGCTCGAGCAGTACTTC. Protein sequence: CASSYSGRGLEQYF. V and J are TRBV6-6 and TRBJ2-7, with D perhaps given as TRBD1 or TRBD2 (7 bases each). The V gene's germline CDR1 is MNHNY and CDR2 SVGAGI (reference sequence). The CDR3 is made up of 14 amino acids. Trimming shortened V by 0 bases and J by 6 bases, and 12 bases separated the two germline ends.

The chain recombines TRBV28 with TRBJ2-1; TRBD2 agrees at 8 bases. There are 16 residues in the CDR3. From germline, CDR1 is MDHEN and CDR2 SYDVKM. The J segment lost 7 bases and the V segment lost 5 bases, leaving 13 bases of the junction unmatched. CDR3 amino acids: CASSTQEAGGWNEQFF. The CDR3 nucleotides read TGTGCCAGCAGTACCCAGGAGGCGGGGGGTTGGAATGAGCAGTTCTTC.

The rearrangement uses TRBV5-1 and TRBJ1-2; D not resolved. Germline V gives CDR1 SGHRS, CDR2 YFSETQ. V lost 4 bases and J 7 bases, leaving 20 bases between the germline ends. The CDR3 totals 15 residues. DNA for the CDR3: TGCGCCAGCAGCCTGTTAAACACGGGCCAGCTTGGCTACACCTTC. Protein sequence: CASSLLNTGQLGYTF.

Here the CDR3 reads CASSISSYQPQHF. The CDR3 nucleotides read TGTGCCAGTAGTATTAGCAGTTATCAGCCCCAGCATTTT. The chain carries TRBV19 and TRBJ1-5; D unclear. This CDR3 has 13 residues. Per the germline V gene, CDR1 is LNHDA and CDR2 is SQIVND (reference sequence). The V gene lost 3 bases and the J gene lost 5 bases, with 8 bases spanning the gap.

This clone is a singleton in its sample. The V gene is TRBV6-5, the J gene TRBJ1-5; tentative D call: TRBD1 (5 bases). Trimming cost V 6 bases and J 1 base, with 13 bases left between them. The CDR3 is 15 amino acids. Germline V gene data show CDR1 as MNHEY and CDR2 as SVGAGI. In DNA, the CDR3 is TGTGCCAGCAGCAGGACAAGTACGAGCAATCAGCCCCAGCATTTT. This sequence encodes CASSRTSTSNQPQHF.

Written as DNA, the CDR3 is TGTGCCAGCAGCCAGCTGGCAACAGGGGCCGGGGCCAACGTCCTGACTTTC. Amino acid sequence: CASSQLATGAGANVLTF. This chain connects TRBV7-9 to TRBJ2-6; 7 nucleotides agree with TRBD1. This CDR3 comprises 17 residues. Per the germline V gene, CDR1 is SEHNR and CDR2 is FQNEAQ (reference sequence). The trim removed 5 bases at V and 4 bases at J, leaving 11 bases unmatched.

The rearrangement uses TRBV30 and TRBJ1-1, with a possible D match to TRBD1 (5 bases). The germline V and J ends were trimmed by 3 bases and 5 bases, with 16 bases remaining between them. Germline CDR1 and CDR2: GTSNPN and SVGIG (reference sequence). This CDR3 spans 14 amino acids. The CDR3 region has the DNA TGTGCCTGGAGAGGGATGGGTAGGGGAACTGAAGCTTTCTTT. The encoded protein is CAWRGMGRGTEAFF.

In the case of this clone: Other nucleotide sequences in the sample specify the same CDR3. The chain carries TRBV18 and TRBJ1-5; 7 bases fit TRBD1. V was clipped by 3 bases and J by 1 base; unmatched bases: 0. The CDR3 loop spans 14 amino acids. Germline CDR1 reads KGHSH; CDR2 reads LQKENI. The CDR3, as DNA: TGTGCCAGCTCACCGGGACAGAGCAATCAGCCCCAGCATTTT. The encoded protein is CASSPGQSNQPQHF.

The rearrangement links TRBV7-2 to TRBJ1-2; D is uncertain. Germline assignment: CDR1 SGHTA and CDR2 FQGNSA. The CDR3 has 15 residues. Deletions cut 2 bases from V and 4 bases from J, with 14 bases between. The CDR3 sequence is CASSLQRSGSYGYTF. In DNA, the CDR3 is TGTGCCAGCAGCTTACAGCGGAGCGGGAGCTATGGCTACACCTTC.

The chain employs TRBV20-1 and TRBJ2-3; TRBD1 agrees at 9 bases. Per germline, CDR1 DFQATT and CDR2 SNEGSKA (reference sequence). The V segment lost 3 bases and the J segment 4 bases; nucleotides outside the gene matches: 11. CDR3 length: 16 residues. CDR3 nucleotide sequence: TGCAGTGCTAGTCCCAAACCGGGACAGGGAGCAGATACGCAGTATTTT. Its protein product is CSASPKPGQGADTQYF.

The chain links TRBV18 to TRBJ1-3; TRBD1 matches at 10 bases. Germline values: CDR1 KGHSH, CDR2 LQKENI. This CDR3 comprises 15 residues. With V trimmed by 4 bases and J by 4 bases, 4 bases remained unmatched. The CDR3 reads CASSRTGGNGNTIYF. The CDR3 nucleotides read TGTGCCAGCTCACGGACAGGGGGGAACGGAAACACCATATATTTT.

This sequence joins TRBV3-1 (or the pseudogene TRBV3-2) and TRBJ2-1; TRBD2 matches at 8 bases. This CDR3 comprises 17 residues. Germline values: CDR1 LGHDT, CDR2 YNNKEL (reference sequence). Trimming removed 4 bases from V and 6 bases from J; junction bases left unmatched: 14. Written as DNA, the CDR3 is TGTGCCAGCAGCCCAGGGATCCCTGCGGGGGGAAGCAATGAGCAGTTCTTC. Translation gives CASSPGIPAGGSNEQFF.

In its sample, this clone was seen once. This chain connects TRBV6-5 to TRBJ1-1; 7 bases map to TRBD1. The CDR3 runs to 15 residues. V lost 6 bases and J lost 2; bases outside the gene matches: 9. Germline V gene lookup returns CDR1 MNHEY and CDR2 SVGAGI. CDR3 region: CASSDPGTANTEAFF. In nucleotides, the CDR3 is TGTGCCAGCAGCGATCCTGGGACAGCAAACACTGAAGCTTTCTTT.

The count of this clone is one. A junction end diverges from the germline sequence, so it may reflect a read error. The rearrangement uses TRBV15 and TRBJ1-2; no reliable D call. CDR1 and CDR2 (germline): LNHNV, YYDKDF (reference sequence). The CDR3 covers 13 residues. The CDR3 sequence is CATSRDYLDGPNF. The CDR3 DNA reads as TGTGCCACCAGCAGAGATTACCTGGACGGACCAAACTTC.

This clone was seen a handful of times. V gene TRBV3-1 (or the pseudogene TRBV3-2) combines with J gene TRBJ1-6; TRBD1 matches at 8 bases. The CDR3 spans 14 residues. V was pared by 5 bases and J by 10 bases, with 7 bases of the junction left unmatched. Looked up from germline, CDR1 is LGHDT and CDR2 is YNNKEL (reference sequence). The CDR3 here is CASSTGTGSSPLHF. In DNA form, the CDR3 reads TGTGCCAGCAGCACCGGGACAGGCAGCTCACCCCTCCACTTT.

This clone has just a few counts. The rearrangement joins TRBV7-8 to TRBJ1-5; tentatively, D is TRBD1 (6 bases). The germline V gene has CDR1 SGHVS and CDR2 FQNEAQ. The CDR3 length is 15 residues. Between the trimmed V and J ends, which lost 3 bases and 1 base, there was a span of 10 bases. The CDR3 DNA follows: TGTGCCAGCAGCTTCAGGGGTCTAAGCAATCAGCCCCAGCATTTT. Protein sequence: CASSFRGLSNQPQHF. Filled out from reference TRBV7-8 and TRBJ1-5, the complete variable domain reads GAGVSQSPRYKVAKRGQDVALRCDPISGHVSLFWYQQALGQGPEFLTYFQNEAQLDKSGLPSDRFFAERPEGSVSTLKIQRTQQEDSAVYLCASSFRGLSNQPQHFGDGTRLSIL.

The chain combines TRBV28 with TRBJ2-7; D ambiguous. The V and J ends lost 2 bases and 2 bases respectively, with 13 bases between them. The CDR3 loop spans 15 amino acids. Germline assignment: CDR1 MDHEN and CDR2 SYDVKM. The CDR3 protein is CASSLRPGVPYEQYF. The CDR3 DNA follows: TGTGCCAGCAGTTTAAGGCCTGGGGTTCCCTACGAGCAGTACTTC. The full variable domain, its missing parts supplied by reference TRBV28 and TRBJ2-7, is DVKVTQSSRYLVKRTGEKVFLECVQDMDHENMFWYRQDPGLGLRLIYFSYDVKMKEKGDIPEGYSVSREKKERFSLILESASTNQTSMYLCASSLRPGVPYEQYFGPGTRLTVT.

The sample holds one count of this clone. The V and J genes are TRBV6-5 and TRBJ1-4, with D tentatively TRBD1 (5 bases). The CDR3 runs 14 residues. From germline, CDR1 is MNHEY and CDR2 SVGAGI. V lost 6 bases and J 5 bases, leaving 13 bases between the germline ends. Here the CDR3 DNA reads TGTGCCAGCAGCCAGGGACGACGGAATGAAAAACTGTTTTTT. It is translated as CASSQGRRNEKLFF.

The rearrangement links TRBV7-2 to TRBJ2-1, with D perhaps matching TRBD2 (6 bases). Trimming removed 7 bases from V and 3 bases from J, with 10 bases in between. The CDR3 contains 13 residues. Germline lookup yields CDR1 SGHTA and CDR2 FQGNSA. The CDR3 sequence is CASTLTSYNEQFF. The CDR3 DNA sequence: TGTGCCAGCACCCTGACTAGCTACAATGAGCAGTTCTTC.